Described below is a single T cell receptor (beta chain) sequence and its context. Authors' processing steps: The assay estimated nucleated cells by amplifying reference gene primers. Profiling relied on immunoSEQ multiplex PCR, and the TCRdb table lists in-frame clones only, not all of them. V and J calls and clone size are as listed in that table; D and trimming were resolved from the DNA. Of tens of thousands of clones in the sample, around four fifths were seen once. The data were obtained in a study of blood T cell repertoires in COVID-19. Study-wide context: Sites in the United States, Italy and Spain provided acute and convalescent COVID-19 samples. PBMCs, B-cell-depleted T cells, or T cells were the source of the cDNA or gDNA that made up the material.

Trimming took 4 bases from V and 6 from J; bases not matched to a gene: 8. Germline V lookup: CDR1 SGHNT, CDR2 YYREEE (reference sequence). The CDR3 runs 14 residues. The sequenced sample was peripheral blood. V and J are TRBV5-4 and TRBJ2-3; 7 bases line up with TRBD1. This clonotype originated in a woman in her 70s with active or convalescent COVID-19. CDR3 residues: CASSVDRHGDTQYF. The CDR3 coding sequence is TGTGCCAGCAGCGTGGACAGGCATGGCGATACGCAGTATTTT.